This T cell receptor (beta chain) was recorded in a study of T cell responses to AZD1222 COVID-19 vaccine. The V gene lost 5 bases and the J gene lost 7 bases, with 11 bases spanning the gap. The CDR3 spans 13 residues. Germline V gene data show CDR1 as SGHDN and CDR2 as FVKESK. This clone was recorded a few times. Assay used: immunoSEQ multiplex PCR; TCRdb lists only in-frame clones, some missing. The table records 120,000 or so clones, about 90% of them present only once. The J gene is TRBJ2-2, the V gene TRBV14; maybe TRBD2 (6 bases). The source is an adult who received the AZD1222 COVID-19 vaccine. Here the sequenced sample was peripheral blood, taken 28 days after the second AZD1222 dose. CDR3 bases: TGTGCCAGCAGCTCTCGACTAGACGGGGAGCTGTTTTTT. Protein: CASSSRLDGELFF.